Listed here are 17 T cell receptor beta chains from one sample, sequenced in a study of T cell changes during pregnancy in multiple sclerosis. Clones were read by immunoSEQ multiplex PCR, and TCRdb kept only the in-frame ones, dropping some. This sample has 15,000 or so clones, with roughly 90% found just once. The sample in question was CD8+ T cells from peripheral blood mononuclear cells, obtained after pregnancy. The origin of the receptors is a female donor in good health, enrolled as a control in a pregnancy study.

CDR3 sequence reads: CASSWRDSSFEAFF. In DNA, the CDR3 is TGTGCCAGCAGTTGGCGAGACAGTTCCTTTGAAGCTTTCTTT. This chain uses TRBV6-5 with TRBJ1-1, with a weak D call TRBD1 (5 bases). Trimming took off 4 bases at V and 7 bases at J, with 16 bases between the two ends. Per germline, CDR1 MNHEY and CDR2 SVGAGI. The CDR3 consists of 14 residues.

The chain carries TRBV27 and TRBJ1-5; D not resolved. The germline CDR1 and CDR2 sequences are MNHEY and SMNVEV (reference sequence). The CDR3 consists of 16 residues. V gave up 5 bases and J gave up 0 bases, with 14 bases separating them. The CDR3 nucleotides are TGTGCCAGCAGTCCCGATGGGCCTTATAGCAATCAGCCCCAGCATTTT. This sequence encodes CASSPDGPYSNQPQHF.

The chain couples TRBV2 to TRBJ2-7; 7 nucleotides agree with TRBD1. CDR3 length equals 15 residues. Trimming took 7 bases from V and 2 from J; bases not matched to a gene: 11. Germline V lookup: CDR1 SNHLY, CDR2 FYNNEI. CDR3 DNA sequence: TGTGCCAGCAACTCCGGGACAGACCCTACCTACGAGCAGTACTTC. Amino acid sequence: CASNSGTDPTYEQYF.

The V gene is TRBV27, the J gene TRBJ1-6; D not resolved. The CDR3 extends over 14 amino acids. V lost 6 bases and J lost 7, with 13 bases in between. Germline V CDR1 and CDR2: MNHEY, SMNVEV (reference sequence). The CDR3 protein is CASRLGLGNSPLHF. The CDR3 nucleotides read TGTGCCAGCAGACTTGGGCTGGGCAATTCACCCCTCCACTTT.

The CDR3 DNA reads as TGTGCCAGCAGTGAAGCGGCGGGGGGAGGTACAGATACGCAGTATTTT. This translates into CASSEAAGGGTDTQYF. This chain connects TRBV6-1 to TRBJ2-3; 8 bases are a match to TRBD2. The CDR3 length is 16 residues. Germline CDR1 MNHNS, CDR2 SASEGT. V was clipped by 0 bases and J by 3 bases; unmatched bases: 5.

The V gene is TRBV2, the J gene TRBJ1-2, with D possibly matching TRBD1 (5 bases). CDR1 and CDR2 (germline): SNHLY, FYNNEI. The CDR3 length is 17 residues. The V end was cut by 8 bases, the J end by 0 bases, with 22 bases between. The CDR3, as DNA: TGTGCCAGCGTGGGCAGTCCACAGGCCCGAGCTAACTATGGCTACACCTTC. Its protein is CASVGSPQARANYGYTF.

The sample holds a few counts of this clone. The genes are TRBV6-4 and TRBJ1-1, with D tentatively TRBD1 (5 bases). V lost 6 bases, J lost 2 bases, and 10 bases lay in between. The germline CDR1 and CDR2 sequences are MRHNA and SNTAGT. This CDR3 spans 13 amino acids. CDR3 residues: CASSDRENTEAFF. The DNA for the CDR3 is TGTGCCAGCAGCGACAGAGAAAACACTGAAGCTTTCTTT.

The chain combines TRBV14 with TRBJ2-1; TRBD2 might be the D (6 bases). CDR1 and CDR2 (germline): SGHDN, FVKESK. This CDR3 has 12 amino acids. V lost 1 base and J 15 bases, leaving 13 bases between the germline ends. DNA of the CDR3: TGTGCCAGCAGCCAAGGTCCGGACTACCCGTTCTTC. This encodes CASSQGPDYPFF.

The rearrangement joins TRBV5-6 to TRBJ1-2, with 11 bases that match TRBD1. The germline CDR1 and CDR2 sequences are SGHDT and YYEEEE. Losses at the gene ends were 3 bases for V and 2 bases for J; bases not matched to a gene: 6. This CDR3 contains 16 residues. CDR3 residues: CASSSDRGLYNYGYTF. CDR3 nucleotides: TGTGCCAGCAGCTCGGACAGGGGGCTGTACAACTATGGCTACACCTTC.

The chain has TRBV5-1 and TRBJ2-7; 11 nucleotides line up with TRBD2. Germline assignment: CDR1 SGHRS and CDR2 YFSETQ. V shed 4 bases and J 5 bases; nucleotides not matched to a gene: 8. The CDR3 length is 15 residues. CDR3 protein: CASSLRLAGPDEQYF. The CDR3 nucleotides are TGCGCCAGCAGCCTACGACTAGCGGGACCGGACGAGCAGTACTTC.

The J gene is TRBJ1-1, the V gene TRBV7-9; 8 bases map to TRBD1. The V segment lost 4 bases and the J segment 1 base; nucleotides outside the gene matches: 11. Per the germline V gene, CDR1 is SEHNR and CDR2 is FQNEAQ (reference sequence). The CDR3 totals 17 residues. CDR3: CASSSSRDRTPNTEAFF. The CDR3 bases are TGTGCCAGCAGCTCTTCCCGGGACAGGACTCCGAACACTGAAGCTTTCTTT.

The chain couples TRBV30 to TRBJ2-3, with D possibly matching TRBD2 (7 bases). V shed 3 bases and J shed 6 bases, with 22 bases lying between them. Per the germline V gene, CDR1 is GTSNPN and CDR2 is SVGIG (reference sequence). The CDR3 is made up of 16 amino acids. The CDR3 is CAWSDNLGRGLDTQYF. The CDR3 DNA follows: TGTGCCTGGAGCGACAACCTTGGGCGGGGGCTGGATACGCAGTATTTT.

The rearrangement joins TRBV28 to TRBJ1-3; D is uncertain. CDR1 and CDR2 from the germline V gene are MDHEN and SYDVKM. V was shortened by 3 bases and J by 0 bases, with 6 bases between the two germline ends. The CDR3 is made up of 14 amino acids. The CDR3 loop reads CASSFDNSGNTIYF. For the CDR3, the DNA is TGTGCCAGCAGTTTTGACAACTCTGGAAACACCATATATTTT.

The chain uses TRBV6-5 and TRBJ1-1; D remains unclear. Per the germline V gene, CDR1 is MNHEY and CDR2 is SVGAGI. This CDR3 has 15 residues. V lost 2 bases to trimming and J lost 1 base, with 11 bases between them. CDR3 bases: TGTGCCAGCAGTTACGCCGGAGATGCGAACACTGAAGCTTTCTTT. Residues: CASSYAGDANTEAFF.

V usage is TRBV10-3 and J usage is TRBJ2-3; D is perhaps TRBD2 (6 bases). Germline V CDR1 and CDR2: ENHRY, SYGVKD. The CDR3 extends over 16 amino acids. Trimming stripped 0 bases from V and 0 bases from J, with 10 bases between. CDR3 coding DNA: TGTGCCATCAGTGAGTCTGGTAGCGGTAGCACAGATACGCAGTATTTT. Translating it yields CAISESGSGSTDTQYF.

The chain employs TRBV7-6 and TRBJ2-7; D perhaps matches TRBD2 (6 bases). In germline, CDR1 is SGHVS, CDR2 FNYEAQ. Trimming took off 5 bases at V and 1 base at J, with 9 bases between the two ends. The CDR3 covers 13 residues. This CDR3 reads CASSPGGSYEQYF. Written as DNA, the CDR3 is TGTGCCAGCAGCCCAGGAGGGTCCTACGAGCAGTACTTC.

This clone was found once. The CDR3 nucleotides are TGTGCCAGCAGCCCCCACCTCGACACCTACGAGCAGTACTTC. Amino acids: CASSPHLDTYEQYF. The V and J genes are TRBV7-6 and TRBJ2-7; D is unresolved. Germline V gene sequence: CDR1 SGHVS, CDR2 FNYEAQ. The V and J ends lost 5 bases and 2 bases respectively, with 13 bases between them. The CDR3 spans 14 residues.